These T cell receptor beta chains were read from a single sample in a study of T cells expressing NK-cell markers. TCRdb reprocessed the 5' RACE reads, with one entry per CDR3 protein and no DNA. Its table lists 350,000 to 450,000 distinct CDR3 sequences. Sequencing was performed on blood T cells: a sorted CD56 or NKG2C T cell subset, CD4+ or CD8+ T cells, or bulk PBMC T cells (not recorded which). These receptors all come from a man aged 18-75 years in good health. Each CDR3 is given with its conserved first and last residue. Clone size is not always given. Where it is, it says once, few, many or a class for expanded clones.

size	V	length	J	CDR3
NA	TRBV21-1	18	TRBJ2-4	CASSKAAGDSLAKNIQYF
NA	TRBV12-3/TRBV12-4	17	TRBJ2-3	CASSLAGSRTSTDTQYF
NA	TRBV24-1	14	TRBJ2-1	CATSDPGQNNEQFF
NA	TRBV6-2/TRBV6-3	17	TRBJ2-3	CASSRGMSSGGADTQYF
NA	TRBV20-1	15	TRBJ2-1	CSAKRGGLSVYEQFF
NA	TRBV9	17	TRBJ1-1	CASSVGGQGRVNTEAFF
medium-sized	TRBV10-2	13	TRBJ2-7	CASSGSGGYEQYF
NA	TRBV5-1	13	TRBJ1-2	CASSLTGSGGYTF
NA	TRBV20-1	14	TRBJ2-2	CSPRRDANTGELFF
NA	TRBV28	15	TRBJ2-3	CASSRTKASTDTQYF
NA	TRBV6-2/TRBV6-3	13	TRBJ1-5	CASTDLNNQPQHF
NA	TRBV11-2	13	TRBJ1-1	CASSLDIKTEAFF
NA	TRBV4-2	16	TRBJ2-2	CASSQPEAGSTGELFF
NA	TRBV6-1	15	TRBJ2-1	CASRGTSGGVYEQFF
NA	TRBV7-9	14	TRBJ2-3	CASSQDRGPDTQYF
NA	TRBV2	14	TRBJ1-3	CASAARGSGNTIYF
NA	TRBV7-2	15	TRBJ2-5	CASSPRDLPKETQYF
NA	TRBV27	13	TRBJ2-7	CASSLVQYHEQYF
NA	TRBV5-6	13	TRBJ2-7	CASSPRGTYEQYF
NA	TRBV29-1	11	TRBJ2-4	CSVENLNIQYF
NA	TRBV2	15	TRBJ2-3	CASSERGGLTDTQYF